The clone carrying this T cell receptor beta chain has more than one count but fewer than ten. The data belong to a study of T-cell memory formation after mild COVID-19. Overall study: TCR clusters largely stayed donor specific.

One entry per CDR3 protein results from TCRdb running MiXCR on the 5' RACE reads. The sample lists about 430,000 distinct CDR3 sequences; approximately 24% were seen once. The V and J ends lost 4 bases and 3 bases respectively, with 14 bases between them. Germline CDR1 reads SGHRS; CDR2 reads YFSETQ. This CDR3 is built from 14 residues. This chain links TRBV5-1 with TRBJ2-7, with D maybe TRBD2 (6 bases). The receptor was derived from an adult woman who had mild COVID-19 (a few samples of this study predate the infection). Cell type and time point are not known. Material for sequencing was PBMCs or a T cell subset sorted from them (not recorded which). Written as DNA, the CDR3 is TGCGCCAGCAGCCCATCAGGGACTCACTACGAGCAGTACTTC. It yields the protein CASSPSGTHYEQYF.